The T cell receptor beta chain described here comes from a study of shared clonotypes between healthy human individuals. As to this clone: The target antigen is unknown.

Study-wide results and limits: Naive CD4 clonotypes overlapped across a handful of donors at approximately 5%. Clonotype sharing across donors was expected to vary with sequencing depth.

TCRdb's copy holds only in-frame clones and misses some; the assay was immunoSEQ multiplex PCR. The repertoire holds millions of clones, with 90% to 95% as singletons. Trimming pared 6 bases from V and 0 bases from J, leaving 14 bases between. Germline V lookup: CDR1 MNHNY, CDR2 SVGAGI (reference sequence). The CDR3 has 15 amino acids. Sequencing was performed on naive CD4+ T cells sorted from blood. Subset reported: CD45RA+ positively selected. This TCR was recovered from a man between 18 and 35 years old in good health. The gene calls are TRBV6-6 and TRBJ1-2, with D tentatively TRBD1 (5 bases). CDR3 DNA sequence: TGTGCCAGCAGCCAAGACAGCCTCGCTAACTATGGCTACACCTTC. Translated: CASSQDSLANYGYTF.